A selection of T cell receptor beta chains follows, all from one sample in a study of shared clonotypes between healthy human individuals. Generated by immunoSEQ multiplex PCR, the TCRdb table keeps only in-frame clones and is missing some. In the table there are roughly 2.6 million clones, 90% to 95% of which are singletons. Sequencing was carried out using naive CD4+ T cells sorted from blood. Source of these receptors: a man in his late teens or twenties in good health. Each CDR3 is given with its conserved first and last residue. The D gene is left open where the match is weak. Expanded clones are given a class, and other clones once, few, many or no size at all.

TRBD2	TRBV5-1	.	TRBJ2-1	CASSLGGRDDNEQFF	TGCGCCAGCAGCTTGGGCGGGAGGGACGACAATGAGCAGTTCTTC
.	TRBV5-1	.	TRBJ2-7	CASSLEVGDSYEQYF	TGCGCCAGCAGCTTGGAGGTGGGGGACTCCTACGAGCAGTACTTC
.	TRBV6-6	.	TRBJ1-4	CASTIELGASEKLFF	TGTGCCAGCACCATCGAACTGGGGGCAAGTGAAAAACTGTTTTTT
.	TRBV28	.	TRBJ2-7	CASSFGRNEQYF	TGTGCCAGCAGTTTTGGACGCAACGAGCAGTACTTC
.	TRBV29-1	few	TRBJ1-1	CSVEGRLNTEAFF	TGCAGCGTTGAAGGGAGATTGAACACTGAAGCTTTCTTT
.	TRBV5-4	.	TRBJ2-1	CASSSFAGNEQFF	TGTGCCAGCAGCTCCTTTGCGGGGAATGAGCAGTTCTTC
.	TRBV28	.	TRBJ1-6	CASQTAAASPRLNNSPLHF	TGTGCCAGCCAAACGGCGGCAGCCTCGCCAAGATTAAATAATTCACCCCTCCACTTT
TRBD1	TRBV7-2	once	TRBJ2-2	CASSSRDRTTGELFF	TGTGCCAGCAGCAGCCGGGACAGAACCACCGGGGAGCTGTTTTTT
TRBD2	TRBV7-8	once	TRBJ2-4	CASTPAGLAGLWDIQYF	TGTGCCAGCACCCCCGCGGGACTAGCGGGCCTGTGGGACATTCAGTACTTC
TRBD2	TRBV10-1	.	TRBJ2-3	CASSSGTVPDTQYF	TGCGCCAGCAGTAGCGGGACCGTCCCAGATACGCAGTATTTT
TRBD2	TRBV6-1	.	TRBJ2-3	CASSEAASGGTSTDTQYF	TGTGCCAGCAGTGAAGCCGCTAGCGGGGGCACTAGCACAGATACGCAGTATTTT
.	TRBV15	.	TRBJ1-2	CATSREHRANYGYTF	TGTGCCACCAGCAGAGAACACCGGGCTAACTATGGCTACACCTTC
TRBD1	TRBV18	.	TRBJ2-4	CASSPQRQGDIQYF	TGTGCCAGCTCACCACAGAGACAGGGGGACATTCAGTACTTC
.	TRBV5-1	.	TRBJ1-5	CASRGADNQPQHF	TGCGCCAGCAGAGGAGCAGATAATCAGCCCCAGCATTTT
.	TRBV28	.	TRBJ2-3	CATGGAADTQYF	TGTGCCACCGGAGGGGCAGCAGATACGCAGTATTTT
TRBD2	TRBV2	.	TRBJ2-2	CASASGGGTGELFF	TGTGCCAGCGCGAGCGGGGGGGGGACCGGGGAGCTGTTTTTT
TRBD1	TRBV6-4	.	TRBJ1-5	CASHTAPRDRGRGNQPQHF	TGTGCCAGCCATACGGCCCCCCGGGACAGGGGGCGAGGCAATCAGCCCCAGCATTTT
.	TRBV19	once	TRBJ1-1	CASNQPLTSDTEAFF	TGTGCCAGTAACCAACCCCTGACCTCGGACACTGAAGCTTTCTTT
.	TRBV5-6	.	TRBJ1-3	CASSRTAISGNTIYF	TGTGCCAGCAGCCGGACAGCGATCTCTGGAAACACCATATATTTT
.	TRBV2	.	TRBJ1-6	CASREQPSSYNSPLHF	TGTGCCAGCAGAGAACAGCCAAGCTCCTATAATTCACCCCTCCACTTT
.	TRBV5-1	.	TRBJ2-7	CASSLYFFNEQYF	TGCGCCAGCAGCTTGTACTTTTTCAACGAGCAGTACTTC
TRBD2	TRBV10-1	.	TRBJ2-1	CASSEIGLAGGNEQFF	TGCGCCAGCAGTGAAATCGGACTAGCGGGGGGCAATGAGCAGTTCTTC
.	TRBV19	.	TRBJ2-2	CASSMGAGNTGELFF	TGTGCCAGTAGTATGGGTGCTGGGAACACCGGGGAGCTGTTTTTT
.	TRBV5-1	.	TRBJ2-5	CASSLGQLNTQYF	TGCGCCAGCAGCTTGGGACAGCTCAATACCCAGTACTTC
TRBD2	TRBV10-3	few	TRBJ2-3	CAISGTSGGTDTQYF	TGTGCCATCAGCGGGACTAGCGGGGGCACAGATACGCAGTATTTT
.	TRBV5-1	.	TRBJ1-1	CASSLEAQHEAFF	TGCGCCAGCAGCTTAGAAGCCCAGCATGAAGCTTTCTTT
TRBD1	TRBV27	.	TRBJ2-3	CASSQDRGRTDTQYF	TGTGCCAGCAGTCAAGACAGGGGAAGAACAGATACGCAGTATTTT
.	TRBV6-6	.	TRBJ1-4	CASSSRVRANEKLFF	TGTGCCAGCAGTTCAAGGGTGAGGGCAAATGAAAAACTGTTTTTT
.	TRBV30	.	TRBJ1-5	CAWRGGMHQPQHF	TGTGCCTGGAGGGGTGGGATGCATCAGCCCCAGCATTTT
TRBD2	TRBV5-1	once	TRBJ2-5	CASSFTGGPQGTQYF	TGCGCCAGCAGCTTTACGGGGGGGCCCCAAGGGACCCAGTACTTC
.	TRBV9	few	TRBJ1-1	CASSPSWGEAFF	TGTGCCAGCAGCCCCTCCTGGGGGGAAGCTTTCTTT
TRBD1	TRBV10-3	.	TRBJ2-2	CAISFGTGGTGELFF	TGTGCCATCAGCTTCGGGACAGGGGGCACCGGGGAGCTGTTTTTT
.	TRBV27	.	TRBJ1-5	CASSLSRHPGQPQHF	TGTGCCAGCAGTTTAAGCCGGCATCCGGGTCAGCCCCAGCATTTT
.	TRBV5-6	once	TRBJ1-3	CASSRVVLSGNTIYF	TGTGCCAGCAGCCGGGTGGTCCTCTCTGGAAACACCATATATTTT
TRBD2	TRBV6-1	.	TRBJ2-2	CASSAPPRGGRTGELFF	TGTGCCAGCAGTGCGCCGCCCCGGGGGGGTAGAACCGGGGAGCTGTTTTTT
.	TRBV6-1	.	TRBJ1-5	CASSERGQGGQPQHF	TGTGCCAGCAGTGAGCGCGGGCAGGGTGGTCAGCCCCAGCATTTT
.	TRBV18	.	TRBJ2-2	CASSPRQINSGELFF	TGTGCCAGCTCACCCCGGCAAATAAACTCCGGGGAGCTGTTTTTT
TRBD1	TRBV6-1	.	TRBJ2-2	CASSEIFGVTGGIRAGELFF	TGTGCCAGCAGTGAAATCTTCGGGGTGACAGGGGGCATCAGGGCCGGGGAGCTGTTTTTT
.	TRBV13	.	TRBJ1-6	CASSPDRGLGPLHF	TGTGCCAGCAGCCCCGACAGAGGGCTCGGGCCCCTCCACTTT
TRBD2	TRBV6-1	.	TRBJ2-7	CASSGLAGVPYEQYF	TGTGCCAGCAGTGGGCTAGCGGGAGTCCCCTACGAGCAGTACTTC
.	TRBV5-1	.	TRBJ2-5	CASSLGVAWRETQYF	TGCGCCAGCAGCTTGGGGGTAGCATGGCGAGAGACCCAGTACTTC
TRBD1	TRBV5-6	.	TRBJ1-1	CASFSGTGTTEAFF	TGTGCCAGCTTCTCCGGGACAGGGACCACTGAAGCTTTCTTT
TRBD2	TRBV6-6	.	TRBJ2-2	CASSQGLAGGIGELFF	TGTGCCAGCAGTCAAGGACTAGCGGGAGGCATCGGGGAGCTGTTTTTT
.	TRBV5-1	.	TRBJ1-5	CASSLVAGANQPQHF	TGCGCCAGCAGCTTGGTGGCAGGGGCAAATCAGCCCCAGCATTTT
.	TRBV15	.	TRBJ2-1	CATSRALNYEQFF	TGTGCCACCAGCAGAGCCCTAAACTATGAGCAGTTCTTC
.	TRBV7-8	.	TRBJ2-3	CASSLIVGGSRTDTQYF	TGTGCCAGCAGCTTGATCGTAGGGGGATCCCGCACAGATACGCAGTATTTT
.	TRBV27	.	TRBJ1-6	CASSFGRDNSPLHF	TGTGCCAGCAGTTTCGGACGGGATAATTCACCCCTCCACTTT
TRBD2	TRBV13	.	TRBJ2-5	CASSTSGLAGKQETQYF	TGTGCCAGCAGCACAAGCGGACTAGCGGGGAAACAAGAGACCCAGTACTTC
.	TRBV9	.	TRBJ1-6	CASTGGAATGNSPLHF	TGTGCCAGCACCGGGGGGGCAGCCACAGGGAATTCACCCCTCCACTTT
.	TRBV6-5	.	TRBJ1-6	CASSFTSRAYNSPLHF	TGTGCCAGCAGTTTCACCTCGAGGGCCTATAATTCACCCCTCCACTTT
.	TRBV30	.	TRBJ1-6	CAWRDGGSYNSPLHF	TGTGCCTGGAGGGACGGGGGCTCCTATAATTCACCCCTCCACTTT
.	TRBV28	once	TRBJ2-7	CASSVTAYEQYF	TGTGCCAGCAGCGTGACAGCTTACGAGCAGTACTTC
TRBD1	TRBV7-2	few	TRBJ1-3	CASRTGSGNTIYF	TGTGCCAGCAGGACAGGGTCTGGAAACACCATATATTTT
.	TRBV14	once	TRBJ2-2	CASSQGRRLTGELFF	TGTGCCAGCAGCCAAGGAAGGCGGCTCACCGGGGAGCTGTTTTTT
.	TRBV2	.	TRBJ2-5	CASSEGSADQETQYF	TGTGCCAGCAGTGAAGGGTCGGCGGACCAAGAGACCCAGTACTTC
.	TRBV16	.	TRBJ2-2	CASSQSGVNTGELFF	TGTGCCAGCAGCCAATCGGGAGTTAACACCGGGGAGCTGTTTTTT
.	TRBV5-1	.	TRBJ2-3	CASSRGGLGDTQYF	TGCGCCAGCAGCAGGGGGGGATTAGGAGATACGCAGTATTTT